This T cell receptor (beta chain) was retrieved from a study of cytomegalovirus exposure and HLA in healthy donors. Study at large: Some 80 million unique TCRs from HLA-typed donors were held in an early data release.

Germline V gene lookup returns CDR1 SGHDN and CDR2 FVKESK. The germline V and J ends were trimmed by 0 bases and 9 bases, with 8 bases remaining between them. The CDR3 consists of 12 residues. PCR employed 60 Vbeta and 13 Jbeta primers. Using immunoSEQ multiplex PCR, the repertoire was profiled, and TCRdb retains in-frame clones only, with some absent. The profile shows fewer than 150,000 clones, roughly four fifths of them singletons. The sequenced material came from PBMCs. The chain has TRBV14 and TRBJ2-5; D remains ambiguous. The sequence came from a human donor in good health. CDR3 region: CASSQDMESQYF. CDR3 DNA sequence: TGTGCCAGCAGCCAAGATATGGAGTCCCAGTACTTC. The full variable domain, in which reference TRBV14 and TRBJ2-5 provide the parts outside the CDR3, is EAGVTQFPSHSVIEKGQTVTLRCDPISGHDNLYWYRRVMGKEIKFLLHFVKESKQDESGMPNNRFLAERTGGTYSTLKVQPAELEDSGVYFCASSQDMESQYFGPGTRLLVL.